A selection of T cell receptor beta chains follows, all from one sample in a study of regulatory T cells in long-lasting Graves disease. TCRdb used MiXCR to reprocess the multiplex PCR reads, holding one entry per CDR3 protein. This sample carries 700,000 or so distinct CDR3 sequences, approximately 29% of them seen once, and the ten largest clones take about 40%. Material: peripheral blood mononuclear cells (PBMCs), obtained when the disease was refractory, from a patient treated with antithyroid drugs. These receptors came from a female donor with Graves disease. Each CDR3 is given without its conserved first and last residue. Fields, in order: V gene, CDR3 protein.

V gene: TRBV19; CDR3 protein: ASSISETDTQY
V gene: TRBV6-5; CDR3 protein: ASSYGQGERETQY
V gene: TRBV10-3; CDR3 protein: AISDGAANQPQH
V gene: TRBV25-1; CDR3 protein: ASSEKPPGLAGILSYEQY
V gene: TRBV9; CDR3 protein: ASSVVDQPGTEAF
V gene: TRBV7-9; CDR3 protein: ASSLGGTVTRRGYT
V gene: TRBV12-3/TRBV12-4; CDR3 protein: ASSLNSGSGTGELF
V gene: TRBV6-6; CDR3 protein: ASSYSAARTEAF
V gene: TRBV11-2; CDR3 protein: ASSQYAYEQY
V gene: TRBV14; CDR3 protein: ASSPGRLGYGYT
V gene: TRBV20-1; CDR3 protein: SALAAGLYTQY
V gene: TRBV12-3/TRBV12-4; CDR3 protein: ASSRYRGTYEQY
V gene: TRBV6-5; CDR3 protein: ASSYTQGRRAEAF
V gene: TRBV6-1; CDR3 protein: ASSPTPGRPQH
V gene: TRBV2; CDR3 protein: ASSGTGGGYT
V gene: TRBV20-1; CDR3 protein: SARGDIITEAF
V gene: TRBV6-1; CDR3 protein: ASSTGTLVSPLH